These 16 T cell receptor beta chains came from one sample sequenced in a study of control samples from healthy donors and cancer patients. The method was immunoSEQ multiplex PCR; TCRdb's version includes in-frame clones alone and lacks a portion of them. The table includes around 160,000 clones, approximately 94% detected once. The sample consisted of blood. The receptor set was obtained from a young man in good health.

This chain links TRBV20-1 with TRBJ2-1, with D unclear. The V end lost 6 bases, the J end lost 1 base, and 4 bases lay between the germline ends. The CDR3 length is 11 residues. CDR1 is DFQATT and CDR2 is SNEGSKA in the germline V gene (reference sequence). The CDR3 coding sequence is TGCAGTGCCATGTCCTACAATGAGCAGTTCTTC. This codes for CSAMSYNEQFF.

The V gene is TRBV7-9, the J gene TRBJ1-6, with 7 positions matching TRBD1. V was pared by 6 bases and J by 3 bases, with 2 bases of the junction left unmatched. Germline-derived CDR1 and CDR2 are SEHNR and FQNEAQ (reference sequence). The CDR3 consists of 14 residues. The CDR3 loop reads CASSQGDYNSPLHF. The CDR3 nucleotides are TGTGCCAGCAGTCAGGGGGACTATAATTCACCCCTCCACTTT.

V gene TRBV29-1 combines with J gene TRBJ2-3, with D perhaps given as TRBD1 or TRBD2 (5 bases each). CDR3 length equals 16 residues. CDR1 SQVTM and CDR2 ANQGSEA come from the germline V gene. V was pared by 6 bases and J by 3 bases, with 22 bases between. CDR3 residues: CSVAPRWGSGTDTQYF. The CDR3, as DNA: TGCAGCGTCGCCCCCCGGTGGGGGAGTGGGACAGATACGCAGTATTTT.

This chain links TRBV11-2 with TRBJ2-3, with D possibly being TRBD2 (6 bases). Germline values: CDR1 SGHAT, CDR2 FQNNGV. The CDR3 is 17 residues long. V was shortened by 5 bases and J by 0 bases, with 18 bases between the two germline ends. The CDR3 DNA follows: TGTGCCAGCAGCCCACGGCCTGCTAGCGCTAGCACAGATACGCAGTATTTT. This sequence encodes CASSPRPASASTDTQYF.

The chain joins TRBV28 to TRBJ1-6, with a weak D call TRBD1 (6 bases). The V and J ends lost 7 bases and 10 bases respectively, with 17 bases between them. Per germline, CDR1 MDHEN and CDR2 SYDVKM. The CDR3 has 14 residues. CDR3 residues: CASTQSGESSPLHF. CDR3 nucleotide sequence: TGTGCCAGCACCCAATCAGGGGAAAGCTCACCCCTCCACTTT. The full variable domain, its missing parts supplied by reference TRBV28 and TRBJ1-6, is DVKVTQSSRYLVKRTGEKVFLECVQDMDHENMFWYRQDPGLGLRLIYFSYDVKMKEKGDIPEGYSVSREKKERFSLILESASTNQTSMYLCASTQSGESSPLHFGNGTRLTVT.

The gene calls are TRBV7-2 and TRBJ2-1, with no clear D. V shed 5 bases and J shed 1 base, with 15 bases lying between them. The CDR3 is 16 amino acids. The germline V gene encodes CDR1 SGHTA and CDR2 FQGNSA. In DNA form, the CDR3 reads TGTGCCAGCAGCCCCTGGCGCGGCGGATCCTACAATGAGCAGTTCTTC. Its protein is CASSPWRGGSYNEQFF.

The CDR3, as DNA: TGTGCCAGCAGGAACCGCGTAGCGTACCTCAATGAGCAGTTCTTC. This sequence encodes CASRNRVAYLNEQFF. This chain joins TRBV7-6 and TRBJ2-1; D is perhaps TRBD2 (5 bases). The CDR3 contains 15 residues. CDR1 and CDR2 from the germline V gene are SGHVS and FNYEAQ. V shed 6 bases and J shed 6 bases, with 18 bases lying between them.

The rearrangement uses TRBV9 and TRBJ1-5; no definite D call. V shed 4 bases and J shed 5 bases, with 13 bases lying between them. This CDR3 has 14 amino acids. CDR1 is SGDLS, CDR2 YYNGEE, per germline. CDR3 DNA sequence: TGTGCCAGCAGCCTAGGTTCGATGCATCAGCCCCAGCATTTT. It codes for CASSLGSMHQPQHF.

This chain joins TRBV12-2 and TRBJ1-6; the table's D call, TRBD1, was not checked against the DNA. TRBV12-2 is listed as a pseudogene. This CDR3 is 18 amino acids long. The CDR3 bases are TGTGCAAGTCGCATACCTGTATACGGGACAGGTCGTAATTCACCCCTCCACTTT. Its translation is CASRIPVYGTGRNSPLHF.

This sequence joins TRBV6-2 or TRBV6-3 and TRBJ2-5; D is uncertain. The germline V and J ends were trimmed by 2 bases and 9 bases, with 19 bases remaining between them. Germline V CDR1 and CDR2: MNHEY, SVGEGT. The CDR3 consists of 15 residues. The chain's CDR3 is CASSYVIPARVSQYF. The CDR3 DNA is TGTGCCAGCAGTTACGTCATTCCAGCCAGAGTTTCCCAGTACTTC.

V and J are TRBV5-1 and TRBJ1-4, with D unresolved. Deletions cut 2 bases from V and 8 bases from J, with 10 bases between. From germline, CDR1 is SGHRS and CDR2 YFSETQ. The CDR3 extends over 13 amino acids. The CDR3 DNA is TGCGCCAGCAGCTTACAGATGAGCGAAAAACTGTTTTTT. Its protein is CASSLQMSEKLFF.

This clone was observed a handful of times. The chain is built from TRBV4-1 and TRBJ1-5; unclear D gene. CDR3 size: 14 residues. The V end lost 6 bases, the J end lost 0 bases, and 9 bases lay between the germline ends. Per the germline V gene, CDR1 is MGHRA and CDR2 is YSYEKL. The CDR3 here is CASSLHYSNQPQHF. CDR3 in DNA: TGCGCCAGCAGTCTACACTATAGCAATCAGCCCCAGCATTTT.

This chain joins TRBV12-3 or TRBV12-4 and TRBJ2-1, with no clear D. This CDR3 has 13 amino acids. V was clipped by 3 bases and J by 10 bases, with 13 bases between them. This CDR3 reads CASSFGRPAEQFF. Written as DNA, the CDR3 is TGTGCCAGCAGTTTCGGCAGACCCGCCGAGCAGTTCTTC.

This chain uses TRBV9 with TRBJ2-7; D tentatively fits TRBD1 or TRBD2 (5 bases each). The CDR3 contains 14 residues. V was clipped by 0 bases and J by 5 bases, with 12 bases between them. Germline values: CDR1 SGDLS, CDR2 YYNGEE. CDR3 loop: CASSVGGVADEQYF. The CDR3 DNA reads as TGTGCCAGCAGCGTAGGAGGGGTCGCGGACGAGCAGTACTTC.

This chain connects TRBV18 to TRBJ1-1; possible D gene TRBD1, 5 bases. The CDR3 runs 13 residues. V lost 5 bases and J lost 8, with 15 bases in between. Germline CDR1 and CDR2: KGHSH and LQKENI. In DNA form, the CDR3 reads TGTGCCAGCTCAGAAGGGGCGGACGAAGAAGCTTTCTTT. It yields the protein CASSEGADEEAFF.

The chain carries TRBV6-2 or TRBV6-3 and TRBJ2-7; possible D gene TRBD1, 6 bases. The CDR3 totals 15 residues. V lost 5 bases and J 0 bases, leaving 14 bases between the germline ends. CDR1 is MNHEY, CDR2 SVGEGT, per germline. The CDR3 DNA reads TGTGCCAGCAGTGCTCTCGACAGGAACTCCTACGAGCAGTACTTC. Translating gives CASSALDRNSYEQYF.